Each of the 3 T cell receptor beta chains below was sequenced from the same sample in a study of blood T cell repertoires in COVID-19. Generated by immunoSEQ multiplex PCR, the TCRdb table keeps only in-frame clones and is missing some. The table shows about 300,000 clones, with 89% occurring only once. The sample consisted of PBMCs or T cells enriched from blood (not recorded which). These TCRs come from a woman between 45 and 65 years old who had been exposed to COVID-19.

This sequence joins TRBV28 and TRBJ1-4, with 7 bases lining up with TRBD1. Germline assignment: CDR1 MDHEN and CDR2 SYDVKM. The CDR3 is 13 residues long. V shed 8 bases and J 7 bases; nucleotides not matched to a gene: 7. For the CDR3, the DNA is TGTGCCAGCGGGGGGACAGCGCTTGAAAAACTGTTTTTT. This gives the protein CASGGTALEKLFF. The variable domain in full, completed from reference TRBV28 and TRBJ1-4, reads DVKVTQSSRYLVKRTGEKVFLECVQDMDHENMFWYRQDPGLGLRLIYFSYDVKMKEKGDIPEGYSVSREKKERFSLILESASTNQTSMYLCASGGTALEKLFFGSGTQLSVL.

This chain connects TRBV2 to TRBJ2-5; maybe TRBD2 (6 bases). CDR3 length: 14 residues. V lost 1 base, J lost 4 bases, and 10 bases lay in between. The V gene's germline CDR1 is SNHLY and CDR2 FYNNEI. The CDR3 DNA is TGTGCCAGCAGTGAAGTGGGGACTCGAGAGACCCAGTACTTC. Translation gives CASSEVGTRETQYF.

This clone was counted once. V gene TRBV6-1 combines with J gene TRBJ1-2, with 8 positions matching TRBD1. The CDR3 totals 16 residues. Unmatched junction bases numbered 9, after V lost 1 base and J lost 5 bases. Germline V gene sequence: CDR1 MNHNS, CDR2 SASEGT. CDR3 coding DNA: TGTGCCAGCAGTGAAGTCTCCGGGACAGGCATTTATGGCTACACCTTC. This translates into CASSEVSGTGIYGYTF.